This entry is about one T cell receptor beta chain. The data belong to a study of blood T cell repertoires in COVID-19. Study-level background: Acute and convalescent COVID-19 samples came from the United States, Italy and Spain.

Sequencing was performed with immunoSEQ multiplex PCR; in TCRdb, only in-frame clones are kept and a portion is missing. The sample contains about 200,000 clones, 90% to 95% of which appear only once. Trimming shortened V by 1 base and J by 0 bases, and 10 bases separated the two germline ends. CDR1 SGHTA and CDR2 FQGNSA come from the germline V gene. The CDR3 spans 16 residues. The sequenced sample was peripheral blood. The chain recombines TRBV7-2 with TRBJ1-3, with a tentative D call TRBD1 (6 bases). This sequence originates from a man aged 60 to 69 with COVID-19, enrolled during active disease. CDR3: CASSLGPGVSGNTIYF. The CDR3 DNA follows: TGTGCCAGCAGCTTAGGACCAGGGGTCTCTGGAAACACCATATATTTT.